This TCR beta chain was recovered during a study of blood T cells in healthy people across ages. Study findings and constraints: Investigators treated diversity estimates from one million T cells as underestimates.

Isolation per sample recovered at least 7 million PBMCs. Next came a second PCR, run for roughly 6 to 11 cycles, which used a sample-barcoded 5' primer along with a J-beta primer mix. One entry per CDR3 protein results from TCRdb running MiXCR on the 5' RACE reads. The table has 540,000 or so distinct CDR3 sequences, 27% seen once. Turning to this clonotype: Its cognate antigen is unknown.

Germline V gives CDR1 MNHEY, CDR2 SVGAGI. With V trimmed by 2 bases and J by 8 bases, 6 bases remained unmatched. This CDR3 contains 14 residues. The sequence came from a woman in her 70s in good health. The rearrangement uses TRBV6-5 and TRBJ1-2, with TRBD1 matching over 9 bases. Sequencing was done on a sample of blood. The CDR3 sequence is CASSYKGQGGGYTF. The DNA of the CDR3 is TGTGCCAGCAGTTACAAGGGACAGGGCGGCGGCTACACCTTC.